Sequencing of this T cell receptor beta chain was carried out in a study of early T cells in non-severe SARS-CoV-2 infection. Whole-study context: Chains were not paired, and sequencing was done on bulk RNA from unsorted whole blood.

This clonotype was seen a handful of times. The TCR library protocol attached unique molecular identifiers to the individual cDNA molecules. TCRdb recomputed calls from the 5' RACE reads with MiXCR, one row per CDR3 protein. This sample has 50,000 to 70,000 distinct CDR3 sequences, with roughly a tenth found just once. Sample: whole blood. The sequence came from an adult who was a healthcare worker with PCR-confirmed SARS-CoV-2 infection or an uninfected control (not recorded which).

This chain's CDR3 is CASSPRGGRGTEAFF. The CDR3 nucleotides are TGTGCCAGCAGCCCCCGAGGAGGGCGGGGTACTGAAGCTTTCTTT. The rearrangement links TRBV11-2 to TRBJ1-1; D not resolved. Germline loops: CDR1 SGHAT, CDR2 FQNNGV. Between the trimmed V and J ends, which lost 5 bases and 5 bases, there was a span of 18 bases. The CDR3 loop spans 15 amino acids.